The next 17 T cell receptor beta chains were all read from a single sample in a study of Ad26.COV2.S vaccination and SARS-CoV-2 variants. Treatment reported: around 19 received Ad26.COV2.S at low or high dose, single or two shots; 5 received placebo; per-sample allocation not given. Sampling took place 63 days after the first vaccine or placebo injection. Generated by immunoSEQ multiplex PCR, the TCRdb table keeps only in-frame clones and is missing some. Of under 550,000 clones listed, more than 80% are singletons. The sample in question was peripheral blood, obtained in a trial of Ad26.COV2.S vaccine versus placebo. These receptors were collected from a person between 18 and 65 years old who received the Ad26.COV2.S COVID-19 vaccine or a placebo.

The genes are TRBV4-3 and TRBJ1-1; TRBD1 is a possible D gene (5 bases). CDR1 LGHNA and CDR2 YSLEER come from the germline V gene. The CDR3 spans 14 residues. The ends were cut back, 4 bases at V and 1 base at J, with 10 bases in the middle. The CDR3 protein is CASSLTGGNTEAFF. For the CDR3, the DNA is TGCGCCAGCAGCCTCACAGGTGGGAACACTGAAGCTTTCTTT.

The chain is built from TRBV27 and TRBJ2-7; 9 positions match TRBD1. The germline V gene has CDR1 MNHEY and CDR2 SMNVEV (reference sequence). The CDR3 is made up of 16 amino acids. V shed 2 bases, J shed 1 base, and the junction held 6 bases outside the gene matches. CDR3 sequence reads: CASSLPPGQGSYEQYF. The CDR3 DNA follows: TGTGCCAGCAGTTTACCCCCGGGACAGGGTTCCTACGAGCAGTACTTC.

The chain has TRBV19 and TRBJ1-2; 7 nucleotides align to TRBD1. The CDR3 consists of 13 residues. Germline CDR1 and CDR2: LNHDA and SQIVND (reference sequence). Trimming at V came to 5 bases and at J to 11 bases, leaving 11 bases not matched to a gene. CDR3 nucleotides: TGTGCCAGTAGTGTGACGGCGGGGACAGAGTACACCTTC. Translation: CASSVTAGTEYTF.

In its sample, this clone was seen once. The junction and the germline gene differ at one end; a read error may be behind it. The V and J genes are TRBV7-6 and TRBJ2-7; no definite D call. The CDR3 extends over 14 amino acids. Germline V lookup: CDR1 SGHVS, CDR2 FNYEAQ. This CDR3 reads CASSLPPNSDEQYF. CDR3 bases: TGTGCCAGCAGCTTACCGCCCAACTCCGACGAGCAGTACTTC. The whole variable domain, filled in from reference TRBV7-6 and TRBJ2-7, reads GAGVSQSPRYKVTKRGQDVALRCDPISGHVSLYWYRQALGQGPEFLTYFNYEAQQDKSGLPNDRFSAERPEGSISTLTIQRTEQRDSAMYRCASSLPPNSDEQYFGPGTRLTVT.

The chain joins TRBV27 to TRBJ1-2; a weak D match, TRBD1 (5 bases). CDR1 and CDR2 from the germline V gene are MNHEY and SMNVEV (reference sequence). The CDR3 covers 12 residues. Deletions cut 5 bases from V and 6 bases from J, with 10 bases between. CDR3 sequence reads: CASSGGFDGYTF. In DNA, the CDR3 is TGTGCCAGCAGTGGGGGGTTTGATGGCTACACCTTC.

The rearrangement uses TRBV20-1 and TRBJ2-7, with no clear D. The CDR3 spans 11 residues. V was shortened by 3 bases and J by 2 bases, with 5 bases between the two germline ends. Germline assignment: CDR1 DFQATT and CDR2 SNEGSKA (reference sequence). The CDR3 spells CSARAPYEQYF. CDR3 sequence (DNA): TGCAGTGCTAGGGCTCCCTACGAGCAGTACTTC.

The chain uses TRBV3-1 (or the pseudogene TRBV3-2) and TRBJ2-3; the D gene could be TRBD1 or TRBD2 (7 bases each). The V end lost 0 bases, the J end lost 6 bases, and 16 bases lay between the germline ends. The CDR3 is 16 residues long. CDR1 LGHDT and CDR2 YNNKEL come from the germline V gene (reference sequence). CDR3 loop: CASSQDRGDSGDTQYF. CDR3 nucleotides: TGTGCCAGCAGCCAAGATCGGGGGGACAGCGGGGATACGCAGTATTTT.

In nucleotides, the CDR3 is TGTGCCAGCAGACCCCTGGACAGCTCTGGGGCCAACGTCCTGACTTTC. It translates to CASRPLDSSGANVLTF. The chain recombines TRBV6-6 with TRBJ2-6, with TRBD1 as a possible D gene (6 bases). Trimming stripped 6 bases from V and 0 bases from J, with 12 bases between. Germline V gene sequence: CDR1 MNHNY, CDR2 SVGAGI (reference sequence). The CDR3 contains 16 residues.

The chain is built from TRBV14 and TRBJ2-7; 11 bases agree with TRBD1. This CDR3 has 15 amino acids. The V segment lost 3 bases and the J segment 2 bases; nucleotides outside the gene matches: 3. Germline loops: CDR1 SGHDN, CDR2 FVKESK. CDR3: CASSQDRGRTYEQYF. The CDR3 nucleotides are TGTGCCAGCAGCCAGGACAGGGGGCGGACCTACGAGCAGTACTTC.

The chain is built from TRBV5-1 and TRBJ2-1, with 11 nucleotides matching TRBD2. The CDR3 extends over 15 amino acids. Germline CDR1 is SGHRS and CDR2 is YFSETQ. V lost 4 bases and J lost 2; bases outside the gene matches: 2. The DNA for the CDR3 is TGCGCCAGCAGCCGACTAGCGGGAACCTACAATGAGCAGTTCTTC. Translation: CASSRLAGTYNEQFF.

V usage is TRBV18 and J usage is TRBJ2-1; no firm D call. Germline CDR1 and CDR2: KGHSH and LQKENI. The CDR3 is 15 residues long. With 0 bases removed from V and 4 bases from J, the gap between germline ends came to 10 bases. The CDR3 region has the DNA TGTGCCAGCTCACCACCAGGGATTAGTTACAATGAGCAGTTCTTC. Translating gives CASSPPGISYNEQFF.

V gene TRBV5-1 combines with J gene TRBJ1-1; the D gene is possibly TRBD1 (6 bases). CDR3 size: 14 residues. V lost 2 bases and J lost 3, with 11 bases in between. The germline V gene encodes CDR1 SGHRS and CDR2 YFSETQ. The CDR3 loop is CASSLQGWDTEAFF. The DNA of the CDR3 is TGCGCCAGCAGCTTACAGGGATGGGACACTGAAGCTTTCTTT.

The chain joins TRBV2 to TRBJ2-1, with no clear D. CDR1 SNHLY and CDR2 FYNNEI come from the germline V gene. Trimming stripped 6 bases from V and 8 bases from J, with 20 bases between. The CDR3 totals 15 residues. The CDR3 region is CASSKDGLVGYEQFF. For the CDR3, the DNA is TGTGCCAGCAGCAAGGACGGTCTTGTGGGATATGAGCAGTTCTTC.

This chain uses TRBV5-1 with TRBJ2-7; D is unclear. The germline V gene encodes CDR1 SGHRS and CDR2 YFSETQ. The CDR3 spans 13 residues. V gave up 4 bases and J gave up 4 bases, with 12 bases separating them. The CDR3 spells CASSQNGEYEQYF. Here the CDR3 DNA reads TGCGCCAGCAGCCAAAATGGGGAATACGAGCAGTACTTC.

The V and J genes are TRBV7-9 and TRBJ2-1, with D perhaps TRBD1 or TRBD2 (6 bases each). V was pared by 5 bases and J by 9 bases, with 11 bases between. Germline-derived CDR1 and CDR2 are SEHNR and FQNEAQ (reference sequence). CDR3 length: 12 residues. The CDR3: CASSTGGGEQFF. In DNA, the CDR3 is TGTGCCAGCAGCACTGGAGGGGGTGAGCAGTTCTTC.

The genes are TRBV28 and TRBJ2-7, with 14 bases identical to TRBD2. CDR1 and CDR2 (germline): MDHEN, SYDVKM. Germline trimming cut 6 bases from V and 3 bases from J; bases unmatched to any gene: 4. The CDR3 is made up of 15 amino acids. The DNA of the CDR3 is TGTGCCAGCAGGATGACTAGCGGGAGGGTCTACGAGCAGTACTTC. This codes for CASRMTSGRVYEQYF.

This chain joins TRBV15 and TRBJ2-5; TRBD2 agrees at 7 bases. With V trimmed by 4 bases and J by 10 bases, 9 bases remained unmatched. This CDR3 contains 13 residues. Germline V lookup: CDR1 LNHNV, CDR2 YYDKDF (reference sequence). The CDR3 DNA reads TGTGCCACCAGCATCCTAGACGGGGGGAACCAGTACTTC. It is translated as CATSILDGGNQYF.